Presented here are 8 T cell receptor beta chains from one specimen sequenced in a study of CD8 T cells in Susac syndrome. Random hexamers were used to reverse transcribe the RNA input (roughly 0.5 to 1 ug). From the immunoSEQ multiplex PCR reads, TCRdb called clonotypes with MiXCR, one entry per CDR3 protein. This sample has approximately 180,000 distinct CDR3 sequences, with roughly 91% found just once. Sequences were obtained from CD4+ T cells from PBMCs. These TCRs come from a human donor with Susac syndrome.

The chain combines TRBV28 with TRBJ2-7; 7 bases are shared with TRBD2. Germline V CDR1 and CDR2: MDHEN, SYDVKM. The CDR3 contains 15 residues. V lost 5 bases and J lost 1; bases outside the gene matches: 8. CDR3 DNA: TGTGCCAGCAGTACACACCAGGGAGGGTCCTACGAGCAGTACTTC. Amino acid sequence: CASSTHQGGSYEQYF.

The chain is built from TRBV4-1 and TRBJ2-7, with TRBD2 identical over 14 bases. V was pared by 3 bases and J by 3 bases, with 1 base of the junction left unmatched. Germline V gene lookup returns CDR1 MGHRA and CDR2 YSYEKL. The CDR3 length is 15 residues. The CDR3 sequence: CASSQGLAGDYEQYF. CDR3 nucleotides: TGCGCCAGCAGCCAGGGACTAGCGGGAGACTACGAGCAGTACTTC.

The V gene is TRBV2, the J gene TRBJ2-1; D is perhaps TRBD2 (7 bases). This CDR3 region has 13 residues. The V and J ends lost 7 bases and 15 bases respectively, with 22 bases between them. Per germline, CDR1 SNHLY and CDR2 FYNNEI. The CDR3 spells CASTTREAGTSFF. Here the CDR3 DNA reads TGTGCCAGCACCACCCGGGAGGCCGGGACATCGTTCTTC.

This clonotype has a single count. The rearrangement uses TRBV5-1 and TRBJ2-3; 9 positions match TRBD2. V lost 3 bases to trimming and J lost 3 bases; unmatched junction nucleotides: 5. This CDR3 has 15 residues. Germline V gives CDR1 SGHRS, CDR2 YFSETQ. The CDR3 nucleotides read TGCGCCAGCAGCTGGGGGACTAGCAGGACAGATACGCAGTATTTT. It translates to CASSWGTSRTDTQYF.

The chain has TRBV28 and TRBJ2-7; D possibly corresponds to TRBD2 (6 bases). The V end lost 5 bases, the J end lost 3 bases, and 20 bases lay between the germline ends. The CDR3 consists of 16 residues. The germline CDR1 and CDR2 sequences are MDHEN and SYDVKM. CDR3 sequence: CASSHPWREEDYEQYF. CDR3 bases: TGTGCCAGCAGTCACCCATGGAGGGAGGAAGACTACGAGCAGTACTTC.

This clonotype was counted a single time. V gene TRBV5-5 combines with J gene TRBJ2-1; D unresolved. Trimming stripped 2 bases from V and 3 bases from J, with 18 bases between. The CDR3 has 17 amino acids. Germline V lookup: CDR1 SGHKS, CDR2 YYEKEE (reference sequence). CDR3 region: CASSFQASDALYNEQFF. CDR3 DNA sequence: TGTGCCAGCAGCTTTCAGGCATCCGACGCCCTCTACAATGAGCAGTTCTTC.

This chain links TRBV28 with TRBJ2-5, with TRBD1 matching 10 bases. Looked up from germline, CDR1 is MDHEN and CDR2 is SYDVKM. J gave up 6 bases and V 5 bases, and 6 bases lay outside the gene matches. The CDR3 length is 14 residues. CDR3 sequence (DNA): TGTGCCAGCAGTAGAGCGGGACAGGGGAAGACCCAGTACTTC. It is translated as CASSRAGQGKTQYF. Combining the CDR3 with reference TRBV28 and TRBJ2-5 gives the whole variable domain DVKVTQSSRYLVKRTGEKVFLECVQDMDHENMFWYRQDPGLGLRLIYFSYDVKMKEKGDIPEGYSVSREKKERFSLILESASTNQTSMYLCASSRAGQGKTQYFGPGTRLLVL.

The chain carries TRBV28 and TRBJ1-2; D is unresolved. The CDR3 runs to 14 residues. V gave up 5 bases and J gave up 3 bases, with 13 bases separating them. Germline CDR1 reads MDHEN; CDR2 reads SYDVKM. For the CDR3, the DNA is TGTGCCAGCAGTCTTGGGTCGGGAGACTATGGCTACACCTTC. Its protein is CASSLGSGDYGYTF.